The clone carrying this T cell receptor beta chain was observed a few times. Its antigen is not known. The sample is drawn from a study of blood T cells in healthy people across ages. Study-wide points: No conclusive comparison of naive versus antigen-experienced cells was possible with unsorted PBMCs. There was no known CMV status for donors, so expanded clonotype changes were possibly confounded.

CDR1 is SQVTM and CDR2 is ANQGSEA in the germline V gene. The V gene lost 1 base and the J gene lost 0 bases, with 10 bases spanning the gap. CDR3 length equals 14 residues. Each donor gave 9 to 10 milliliters of peripheral blood. Next came a second PCR, run for roughly 6 to 11 cycles, which used a sample-barcoded 5' primer along with a J-beta primer mix. TCRdb itself ran the 5' RACE reads through MiXCR, one entry per CDR3 protein. The sample lists some 1.8 million distinct CDR3 sequences; about 39% were seen once. This sequence joins TRBV29-1 and TRBJ2-7, with D unclear. This TCR was sampled from a human donor in good health. Material: blood. As DNA, the CDR3 is TGCAGCGTTGAAGGGAGCGAGAGCTCCTACGAGCAGTACTTC. It specifies CSVEGSESSYEQYF.